The 2 T cell receptor beta chains given below trace back to one sample, sequenced in a study of beta chain features in type 1 diabetes (dated by TCRdb to the late 2010s). The library was produced with the immunoSEQ multiplex PCR assay. The High Capacity cDNA Reverse Transcription Kit was used to reverse transcribe all of the isolated RNA, meaning that expressed TCRB transcripts were what got sequenced. The immuneACCESS repertoire file appears here via TCRdb, limited to in-frame rearrangements. These files lack a portion of the clones; in checked studies, under half of the deficit traces to unresolved V genes, and the cause of the others is not known. The sample table shows hundreds of thousands of clones, and roughly 14% are seen once. 0.035% to 0.045% of the sample belongs to the ten largest clones. Sequencing was done on a sample of naive CD4+ T cells from blood. Interpreted using the paper, the cell subset or site label stands for: true naive CD4+ T cells. These receptors came from a man in his thirties or forties in good health.

This chain uses TRBV5-1 with TRBJ2-7; D is perhaps TRBD1 (5 bases). The CDR3 length is 15 residues. The germline V gene has CDR1 SGHRS and CDR2 YFSETQ. V dropped 2 bases and J dropped 3 bases, with 15 bases sitting between them. The CDR3 region is CASSFDQHRLYEQYF. CDR3 sequence (DNA): TGCGCCAGCAGCTTTGACCAGCACAGGCTCTACGAGCAGTACTTC.

The rearrangement uses TRBV6-5 and TRBJ2-5; no firm D call. There are 14 residues in the CDR3. Trimming took 0 bases from V and 0 from J, leaving 5 bases between them. Germline V lookup: CDR1 MNHEY, CDR2 SVGAGI. CDR3 protein: CASSYSLNQETQYF. DNA for the CDR3: TGTGCCAGCAGTTACTCGCTAAACCAAGAGACCCAGTACTTC.